This TCR beta chain came from a study of cytomegalovirus exposure and HLA in healthy donors. The overall study: A subsequent analysis stated that the 120 or so validation repertoires were run on the same platform as the approximately 710 first-cohort repertoires.

General observations from the study: Subsequent analysis revealed that first-cohort TCR clusters tended to co-occur in the roughly 120 validation repertoires. Cytomegalovirus status was reportedly diagnosed by the classifier with high sensitivity and specificity. The study put 150 to 200 TCR beta chains on its list as cytomegalovirus-associated.

Germline V CDR1 and CDR2: KGHSH, LQKENI. V lost 5 bases and J lost 1; bases outside the gene matches: 5. The CDR3 consists of 14 residues. Remarks on this clone: Antigen: not known.

Profiling relied on immunoSEQ multiplex PCR, and the TCRdb table lists in-frame clones only, not all of them. The repertoire includes about 190,000 clones, more than 75% of them detected once, and under 7.5% sits in the top ten. Material for sequencing was PBMCs. The source is a man between 18 and 29 years old in good health and CMV-seropositive. This chain joins TRBV18 and TRBJ2-7, with 7 bases aligning to TRBD2. In DNA form, the CDR3 reads TGTGCCAGCTCATTAACTAGCGCTTCCTACGAGCAGTACTTC. This sequence encodes CASSLTSASYEQYF.